A selection of T cell receptor beta chains follows, all from one sample in a study of blood T cell repertoires in COVID-19. Repertoires were generated with immunoSEQ multiplex PCR, while TCRdb's copy carries only in-frame clones and drops some. The table has approximately 360,000 clones, roughly nine tenths seen once. The sequenced material came from peripheral blood. The receptors derive from a man aged 35-49 years with acute or convalescent COVID-19. Each CDR3 is given without its conserved first and last residue.

j_gene	v_gene	CDR3aa
TRBJ2-1	TRBV27	ASSLSIARNLPGKLREQF
TRBJ2-2	TRBV5-6	ASSGGTSHNTGELF
TRBJ1-2	TRBV5-1	ASSITRGSDYGYT
TRBJ2-7	TRBV18	ASSPQGQGYEQY
TRBJ2-1	TRBV3-1/TRBV3-2	ASSHTTSGSIDEQF
TRBJ2-6	TRBV28	ASKDTGGYGANVLT
TRBJ1-1	TRBV7-8	ASSLVSGEAF
TRBJ2-7	TRBV4-1	ASSPLGAGGRDEQY
TRBJ1-1	TRBV10-1	ASSDSPENTEAF
TRBJ2-7	TRBV7-8	ASSPQGNAFYEQY
TRBJ2-5	TRBV7-2	ASRWTSGRVETQY
TRBJ2-2	TRBV29-1	SCGGQNTGELF
TRBJ1-6	TRBV6-2/TRBV6-3	ASSLRRNSPLH
TRBJ1-1	TRBV15	ATSRGGNPTEAF
TRBJ1-6	TRBV7-3	ASSLTGGIGSPLH
TRBJ1-1	TRBV7-9	ASSPRTVSNTEAF
TRBJ1-2	TRBV5-4	ASSSKGQGIHYGYT
TRBJ2-5	TRBV5-4	ASSLVGGTETQY
TRBJ2-5	TRBV7-9	ASSYRVETQY
TRBJ1-4	TRBV30	AWTTGGSNEKLF
TRBJ2-1	TRBV28	ASSFGQGSFYNEQF
TRBJ2-1	TRBV7-9	ASSLGGRASSYNEQF
TRBJ2-1	TRBV4-1	ASSHVAGGSYNEQF
TRBJ1-2	TRBV29-1	SVSRDRGTDGYT
TRBJ2-7	TRBV27	ASSFLAGGTYEQY
TRBJ1-5	TRBV28	ASSHRGGSNQPQH
TRBJ1-6	TRBV3-1/TRBV3-2	ASSTDRGRSPLH
TRBJ2-5	TRBV4-1	ASSPRTGSEETQY
TRBJ1-2	TRBV25-1	ASSVPYYGYT
TRBJ1-4	TRBV30	AWSLGLGKEKLF
TRBJ2-7	TRBV27	ASSLLAGHEQY
TRBJ2-3	TRBV30	AWSKSGTTDTQY
TRBJ1-4	TRBV6-1	ASSQNEKLF
TRBJ1-2	TRBV2	ASSEPGQGSYGYT
TRBJ1-4	TRBV29-1	SVRDRGSHEKLF
TRBJ1-2	TRBV7-9	ASSGLAEGSNYGYT
TRBJ2-5	TRBV4-3	ASSQDYGTGGETQY
TRBJ1-1	TRBV21-1	ASSKDGTDTEAF
TRBJ1-2	TRBV6-4	ASSTTGNQPYT
TRBJ1-2	TRBV28	ASSLVLAGWVNYGYT
TRBJ1-1	TRBV5-8	ASSLTRYTEAF
TRBJ2-7	TRBV6-6	ASSLLAVRSYEQY
TRBJ1-6	TRBV9	ASSVDPGTGTPLH
TRBJ1-2	TRBV27	ASSPSGSGRSYT
TRBJ2-1	TRBV28	ASSWPQTSGVNEQF
TRBJ2-3	TRBV18	ASSPQGRQGADTQY
TRBJ2-4	TRBV4-1	ASSPRGGLAKNIQY
TRBJ2-1	TRBV5-3	ARSSEVRGTYNEQF
TRBJ2-2	TRBV4-1	ASSQDLGRVTGELF
TRBJ1-5	TRBV7-2	ASSLRLAGQPQH
TRBJ2-5	TRBV5-5	ASSSRLGQGRQETQY
TRBJ1-3	TRBV15	ATSRSRTGRNTIY
TRBJ1-5	TRBV5-6	ASSLFRLRDQPQH
TRBJ2-5	TRBV5-4	ASSLRVAGEETQY
TRBJ1-4	TRBV5-5	ASNRDLNEKLF